One sample yielded the 22 T cell receptor beta chains listed below, sequenced in a study of blood T cell repertoires in COVID-19 (dated by TCRdb to the early 2020s). Library method: the immunoSEQ multiplex PCR assay. TCRdb retrieved this table from immuneACCESS and kept in-frame rearrangements only. Not all clones are present; in checked studies, unresolved V genes account for under half, and no reason is known for the remainder. In all, the sample holds around 130,000 clones, and about 84% of those were seen once. Under 5% of the sample is taken by the ten largest. The specimen was peripheral blood. These receptors originate from a man aged 60 to 69 with acute or convalescent COVID-19.

The rearrangement uses TRBV7-2 and TRBJ2-7, with 7 bases that match TRBD1. Germline V gives CDR1 SGHTA, CDR2 FQGNSA. V shed 5 bases, J shed 2 bases, and the junction held 6 bases outside the gene matches. CDR3 size: 14 residues. CDR3 protein: CASSPGTAPYEQYF. In DNA form, the CDR3 reads TGTGCCAGCAGCCCCGGGACAGCTCCCTACGAGCAGTACTTC.

The chain couples TRBV19 to TRBJ1-1; unclear D gene. This CDR3 comprises 15 residues. The germline V gene has CDR1 LNHDA and CDR2 SQIVND (reference sequence). The V and J ends lost 4 bases and 0 bases respectively, with 12 bases between them. The CDR3 here is CASSTLAALNTEAFF. CDR3 coding DNA: TGTGCCAGTAGTACCCTGGCGGCCCTGAACACTGAAGCTTTCTTT.

Of note for this clone: Within the sample, other DNA sequences also encode this same CDR3. V gene TRBV5-1 combines with J gene TRBJ2-1; TRBD1 matches 8 bases. Germline CDR1 reads SGHRS; CDR2 reads YFSETQ. The CDR3 runs to 14 residues. J lost 6 bases, V lost 2 bases, and 4 bases had no gene match. The CDR3: CASSLGQGFNEQFF. In DNA form, the CDR3 reads TGCGCCAGCAGCTTAGGACAGGGTTTCAATGAGCAGTTCTTC.

The chain has TRBV28 and TRBJ2-7, with TRBD2 identical over 10 bases. The length of the CDR3 is 17 residues. V dropped 5 bases and J dropped 0; count of bases not matched to a gene: 10. The germline V gene encodes CDR1 MDHEN and CDR2 SYDVKM. The DNA for the CDR3 is TGTGCCAGCAGTGAGCTTAGCGGGGGGCCCTCCTCCTACGAGCAGTACTTC. The encoded protein is CASSELSGGPSSYEQYF.

This clone came up many times. The J gene is TRBJ1-4, the V gene TRBV4-1; 10 positions match TRBD1. With 0 bases clipped from V and 0 bases from J, the junction kept 7 bases outside the gene matches. Germline V gives CDR1 MGHRA, CDR2 YSYEKL. This CDR3 has 19 residues. CDR3 coding DNA: TGCGCCAGCAGCCAAGAAGGACAGGGGGATAGCCCAACTAATGAAAAACTGTTTTTT. Translation: CASSQEGQGDSPTNEKLFF.

J is TRBJ2-5 and V is TRBV2; 7 positions match TRBD1. The germline V gene has CDR1 SNHLY and CDR2 FYNNEI. The CDR3 is made up of 16 amino acids. J lost 4 bases, V lost 4 bases, and 12 bases had no gene match. The chain's CDR3 is CASSVTGARSRETQYF. CDR3 in DNA: TGTGCCAGCAGTGTCACAGGGGCCCGTTCGCGAGAGACCCAGTACTTC. Full variable domain (missing parts from reference TRBV2 and TRBJ2-5): EPEVTQTPSHQVTQMGQEVILRCVPISNHLYFYWYRQILGQKVEFLVSFYNNEISEKSEIFDDQFSVERPDGSNFTLKIRSTKLEDSAMYFCASSVTGARSRETQYFGPGTRLLVL.

The rearrangement links TRBV27 to TRBJ1-3; TRBD1 might be the D (5 bases). The ends were cut back, 5 bases at V and 0 bases at J, with 11 bases in the middle. The CDR3 contains 15 residues. CDR1 MNHEY and CDR2 SMNVEV come from the germline V gene (reference sequence). CDR3 bases: TGTGCCAGCAGTCTTTCAGGGTTCTCTGGAAACACCATATATTTT. Translation gives CASSLSGFSGNTIYF.

The CDR3, as DNA: TGTGCCAGCTCACGAGGCCAGGGGGCCGTGAGGTACGAGCAGTACTTC. Protein: CASSRGQGAVRYEQYF. The V gene is TRBV18, the J gene TRBJ2-7; 8 bases map to TRBD1. Trimming took 4 bases from V and 4 from J; bases not matched to a gene: 12. From germline, CDR1 is KGHSH and CDR2 LQKENI. This CDR3 is 16 amino acids long.

This clone was seen only a few times. The V gene is TRBV6-5, the J gene TRBJ2-7, with 9 nucleotides matching TRBD1. This CDR3 comprises 14 residues. V lost 4 bases and J lost 7; bases outside the gene matches: 8. CDR1 is MNHEY and CDR2 is SVGAGI in the germline V gene. The CDR3 nucleotides are TGTGCCAGCAGTTCCGGGACAGGGTTGAGGGAGCAGTACTTC. This encodes CASSSGTGLREQYF.

The chain joins TRBV12-3 or TRBV12-4 to TRBJ1-1; D possibly corresponds to TRBD1 (5 bases). With 4 bases removed from V and 6 bases from J, the gap between germline ends came to 12 bases. The CDR3 runs 13 residues. The CDR3 loop is CASSSTAIAEAFF. For the CDR3, the DNA is TGTGCCAGCAGTTCGACAGCTATCGCTGAAGCTTTCTTT.

This rearrangement joins TRBV7-2 to TRBJ1-2; D ambiguous. V was shortened by 5 bases and J by 10 bases, with 14 bases between the two germline ends. This CDR3 has 12 amino acids. Germline V gene sequence: CDR1 SGHTA, CDR2 FQGNSA. CDR3 in DNA: TGTGCCAGCAGCGAGGGCCGGGTAGTCTACACCTTC. This gives the protein CASSEGRVVYTF.

This chain links TRBV7-8 with TRBJ1-2; D remains ambiguous. Trimming cost V 0 bases and J 0 bases, with 8 bases left between them. The germline V gene encodes CDR1 SGHVS and CDR2 FQNEAQ. The CDR3 has 15 amino acids. Written as DNA, the CDR3 is TGTGCCAGCAGCTTAGCTCGACTAGCTAACTATGGCTACACCTTC. Its protein product is CASSLARLANYGYTF.

The chain links TRBV2 to TRBJ2-3; 13 bases match TRBD2. The germline gives CDR1 SNHLY, CDR2 FYNNEI. There are 15 residues in the CDR3. Losses at the gene ends were 6 bases for V and 6 bases for J; bases not matched to a gene: 6. The CDR3 reads CASSGLAGEKDTQYF. The CDR3 DNA is TGTGCCAGCAGCGGACTAGCGGGAGAGAAGGATACGCAGTATTTT.

The rearrangement links TRBV19 to TRBJ1-6; TRBD1 agrees at 8 bases. The CDR3 has 14 residues. Germline CDR1 is LNHDA and CDR2 is SQIVND (reference sequence). Trimming cost V 3 bases and J 11 bases; bases outside gene matches: 6. The chain's CDR3 is CASSIQDRAAPLHF. The CDR3 DNA sequence: TGTGCCAGTAGTATTCAGGACAGGGCTGCACCCCTCCACTTT. Full variable domain (remainder filled in from reference TRBV19 and TRBJ1-6): DGGITQSPKYLFRKEGQNVTLSCEQNLNHDAMYWYRQDPGQGLRLIYYSQIVNDFQKGDIAEGYSVSREKKESFPLTVTSAQKNPTAFYLCASSIQDRAAPLHFGNGTRLTVT.

The chain joins TRBV28 to TRBJ2-1; 10 positions agree with TRBD2. V shed 2 bases and J 6 bases; nucleotides not matched to a gene: 10. CDR1 and CDR2 (germline): MDHEN, SYDVKM. The CDR3 consists of 17 residues. The CDR3 DNA reads TGTGCCAGCAGTTTACCTTTAATAGCGGGAGGCCCCAATGAGCAGTTCTTC. This sequence encodes CASSLPLIAGGPNEQFF.

The rearrangement uses TRBV28 and TRBJ1-1, with a possible D match to TRBD1 (5 bases). This CDR3 has 13 amino acids. CDR1 and CDR2 (germline): MDHEN, SYDVKM. V was clipped by 9 bases and J by 6 bases, with 17 bases between them. The CDR3 region is CASSGVSRAEAFF. The CDR3 DNA reads as TGTGCCAGTTCGGGGGTAAGTAGAGCTGAAGCTTTCTTT. The whole variable domain, filled in from reference TRBV28 and TRBJ1-1, reads DVKVTQSSRYLVKRTGEKVFLECVQDMDHENMFWYRQDPGLGLRLIYFSYDVKMKEKGDIPEGYSVSREKKERFSLILESASTNQTSMYLCASSGVSRAEAFFGQGTRLTVV.

The gene calls are TRBV5-6 and TRBJ2-7; D is possibly TRBD2 (5 bases). In germline, CDR1 is SGHDT, CDR2 YYEEEE. The V end was cut by 7 bases, the J end by 7 bases, with 9 bases between. The CDR3 consists of 10 residues. The CDR3, as DNA: TGTGCCAGCGGAAGGAGGGAGCAGTACTTC. Amino acid sequence: CASGRREQYF. Together with reference TRBV5-6 and TRBJ2-7, the CDR3 gives the full variable domain: DAGVTQSPTHLIKTRGQQVTLRCSPKSGHDTVSWYQQALGQGPQFIFQYYEEEERQRGNFPDRFSGHQFPNYSSELNVNALLLGDSALYLCASGRREQYFGPGTRLTVT.

V usage is TRBV28 and J usage is TRBJ2-7; possibly TRBD1 for D (6 bases). V lost 6 bases and J lost 2, with 11 bases in between. Germline V gene data show CDR1 as MDHEN and CDR2 as SYDVKM. This CDR3 is built from 13 residues. CDR3 protein: CASRGTTTYEQYF. The DNA of the CDR3 is TGTGCCAGCAGGGGGACAACTACCTACGAGCAGTACTTC.

The chain has TRBV4-2 and TRBJ1-2; a possible D gene is TRBD1 (5 bases). The CDR3 spans 14 residues. Trimming cost V 3 bases and J 5 bases, with 13 bases left between them. CDR1 LGHNA and CDR2 YNFKEQ come from the germline V gene. The CDR3, as DNA: TGTGCCAGCAGCCAGGAACCAGGGAAGTATGGCTACACCTTC. Its translation: CASSQEPGKYGYTF.

V gene TRBV13 combines with J gene TRBJ2-1; 9 bases are a match to TRBD1. The CDR3 covers 17 residues. Germline CDR1 and CDR2: PRHDT and FYEKMQ (reference sequence). V lost 4 bases, J lost 1 base, and 8 bases stayed unmatched. The CDR3: CASSYQDRGVSYNEQFF. CDR3 bases: TGTGCCAGCAGCTACCAGGACAGGGGAGTGTCCTACAATGAGCAGTTCTTC.

This chain connects TRBV18 to TRBJ2-1, with D uncertain. This CDR3 region has 15 residues. The V end lost 6 bases, the J end lost 0 bases, and 12 bases lay between the germline ends. Germline CDR1 is KGHSH and CDR2 is LQKENI. CDR3 sequence: CASSPEPSSYNEQFF. The CDR3 DNA reads TGTGCCAGCTCCCCCGAGCCTTCCTCCTACAATGAGCAGTTCTTC.

V is TRBV7-2 and J is TRBJ2-4; perhaps TRBD1 as D (6 bases). CDR1 is SGHTA, CDR2 FQGNSA, per germline. The CDR3 totals 17 residues. The V and J ends lost 2 bases and 5 bases respectively, with 19 bases between them. Here the CDR3 DNA reads TGTGCCAGCAGCTTAAGGGGGTTCGGGGCCCTTCAAAACATTCAGTACTTC. It is translated as CASSLRGFGALQNIQYF.